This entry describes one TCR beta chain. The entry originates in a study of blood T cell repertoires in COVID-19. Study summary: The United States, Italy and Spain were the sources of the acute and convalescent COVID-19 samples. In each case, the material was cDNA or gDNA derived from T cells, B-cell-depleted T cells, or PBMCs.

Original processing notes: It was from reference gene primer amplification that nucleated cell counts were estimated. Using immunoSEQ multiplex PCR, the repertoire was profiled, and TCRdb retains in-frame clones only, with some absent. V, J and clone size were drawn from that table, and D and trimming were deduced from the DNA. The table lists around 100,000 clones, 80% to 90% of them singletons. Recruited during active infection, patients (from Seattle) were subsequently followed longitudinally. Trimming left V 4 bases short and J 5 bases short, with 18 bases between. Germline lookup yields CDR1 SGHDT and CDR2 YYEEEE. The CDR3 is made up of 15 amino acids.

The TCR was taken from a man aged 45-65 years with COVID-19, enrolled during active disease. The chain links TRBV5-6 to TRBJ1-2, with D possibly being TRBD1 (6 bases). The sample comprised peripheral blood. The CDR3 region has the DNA TGTGCCAGCAGCGCCAACCTACAGGGTTCTTATGGCTACACCTTC. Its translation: CASSANLQGSYGYTF.